This T cell receptor (beta chain) originates from a study of blood T cells in healthy people across ages. Regarding the study as a whole: Estimates of diversity drawn from one million T cells were considered underestimates. Naive and antigen-experienced cells were not separated, limiting conclusive comparison.

The CDR3 sequence is 15 residues long. Trimming cost V 5 bases and J 1 base, with 14 bases left between them. The V gene's germline CDR1 is SGHTA and CDR2 FQGNSA. PCR was performed a second time for roughly 7 to 11 cycles using a sample-barcoded 5' primer and a J-beta primer mix. Every sample gave at least 2.5 million paired-end reads containing CDR3. TCRdb itself ran the 5' RACE reads through MiXCR, one entry per CDR3 protein. Here the sample spans approximately 1.5 million distinct CDR3 sequences, about 42% being singletons. It was ten milliliters of peripheral blood that were drawn from each donor. As concerns this clonotype: Its specificity is not known.

Sequences were obtained from blood. The chain is built from TRBV7-2 and TRBJ1-1; D perhaps matches TRBD1 (6 bases). The clonotype comes from a woman younger than 35 in good health. As DNA, the CDR3 is TGTGCCAGCAGCCCCTGGACAGAAAAGAACACTGAAGCTTTCTTT. Residues: CASSPWTEKNTEAFF.